This is a list of T cell receptor beta chains from one sample in a study of beta chain features in type 1 diabetes. TCRdb's table, derived via immunoSEQ multiplex PCR, lists solely in-frame clones and lacks some. The sample records fewer than 150,000 clones, 6.9% being singletons. The sample consisted of central memory CD4+ T cells from blood. These receptors all stem from a woman in her twenties or thirties in good health. Each CDR3 is given with its conserved first and last residue. A D gene is named only where the DNA matches it firmly. Size tells how often a clone was seen (once, few, many) or the class of an expanded clone, and some rows leave it out.

TRBV10-3	few	TRBJ2-3	TRBD2	TGTGCCATCAGTCGGCGGGAGCCTACCCCTGGAGACACAGATACGCAGTATTTT	CAISRREPTPGDTDTQYF
TRBV7-7	few	TRBJ2-5	TRBD2	TGTGCTAGCAGCTTTCAGACTAGCGGGGGGGAGACCCAGTACTTC	CASSFQTSGGETQYF
TRBV9	many	TRBJ2-6	-	TGTGCCAGCAGCGAATATTTGGCCTCTGGGGCCAACGTCCTGACTTTC	CASSEYLASGANVLTF
TRBV19	-	TRBJ2-7	TRBD2	TGTGCCAGTAGTACACCGGGACTAGCGACACACGAGCAGTACTTC	CASSTPGLATHEQYF
TRBV2	-	TRBJ1-2	-	TGTGCCAGCAGTGCCCGGGCGGGGGCTGGCTACACCTTC	CASSARAGAGYTF
TRBV10-3	-	TRBJ2-1	-	TGTGCCATCAGTGAGTCGACAGGAGTCAATGAGCAGTTCTTC	CAISESTGVNEQFF
TRBV7-3	many	TRBJ2-7	TRBD2	TGTGCCAGCAGCCCGTCGGCTAGCGGGAGCCTCGAGCAGTACTTC	CASSPSASGSLEQYF
TRBV28	many	TRBJ2-7	TRBD2	TGTGCCAGCAGTTTAGGGACTAGCGGGAGTAACGAGCAGTACTTC	CASSLGTSGSNEQYF
TRBV4-3	few	TRBJ2-5	TRBD1	TGCGCCAGCAGCCAAGATCCAAAGACAGGGGGCATGGAGACCCAGTACTTC	CASSQDPKTGGMETQYF
TRBV28	-	TRBJ1-3	TRBD1	TGTGCCAGCAGTTTCGGACAGGGTCCGGGAAACACCATATATTTT	CASSFGQGPGNTIYF
TRBV11-2	-	TRBJ1-1	TRBD1	TGTGCCAGCAGCTTAATACAGGGGGCTGAAGCTTTCTTT	CASSLIQGAEAFF
TRBV4-3	many	TRBJ1-4	-	TGCGCCAGCAGCCAAGCCTCGGTCACGGGTGAAAAACTGTTTTTT	CASSQASVTGEKLFF
TRBV5-6	-	TRBJ2-7	TRBD1	TGTGCCAGCAGCCTAGTTGGGGACAGGGGTTCCTACGAGCAGTACTTC	CASSLVGDRGSYEQYF